These T cell receptor beta chains were read from a single sample in a study of cytomegalovirus exposure and HLA in healthy donors. Assay used: immunoSEQ multiplex PCR; TCRdb lists only in-frame clones, some missing. Among about 120,000 clones listed, 70% to 80% were seen once. Sequencing was done on a sample of PBMCs. The receptors come from a woman between 40 and 55 years old in good health and CMV-seropositive. Each CDR3 is given with its conserved first and last residue. A D gene is named only where the DNA matches it firmly. Clone size is shown for a subset of rows, as once, few, many or a class of expanded clone.

size | D | J | V | CDR3 | DNA
- | TRBD1 | TRBJ2-1 | TRBV7-9 | CASSPSRDRGYDEQFF | TGTGCCAGCAGCCCAAGCAGGGACAGGGGGTACGATGAGCAGTTCTTC
- | TRBD1 | TRBJ2-5 | TRBV7-9 | CASSPGQGRETQYF | TGTGCCAGCAGCCCAGGACAGGGGCGAGAGACCCAGTACTTC
many | TRBD1 | TRBJ2-5 | TRBV5-8 | CASSPLGDRGEETQYF | TGTGCCAGCAGCCCCTTGGGGGACAGGGGTGAGGAGACCCAGTACTTC
- | - | TRBJ1-1 | TRBV6-5 | CASRAHSTEAFF | TGTGCCAGCAGAGCCCATAGCACTGAAGCTTTCTTT
- | - | TRBJ2-6 | TRBV2 | CASNRRALMGTSGANVLTF | TGTGCCAGCAATCGGAGGGCCCTTATGGGGACCTCTGGGGCCAACGTCCTGACTTTC
few | TRBD1 | TRBJ1-1 | TRBV9 | CASSPNRGKAFF | TGTGCCAGCAGCCCCAACAGGGGGAAAGCTTTCTTT
- | TRBD1 | TRBJ1-2 | TRBV6-5 | CASSPGTDFLYGYTF | TGTGCCAGCAGTCCTGGGACAGACTTTCTCTATGGCTACACCTTC
- | - | TRBJ2-7 | TRBV7-2 | CASSRDWSSYEQYF | TGTGCCAGCAGCCGCGACTGGAGCTCCTACGAGCAGTACTTC
- | - | TRBJ1-1 | TRBV6-5 | CASSPSDGNPEAFF | TGTGCCAGCAGTCCTTCGGACGGGAACCCTGAAGCTTTCTTT
- | - | TRBJ2-1 | TRBV7-9 | CASSLVGLLFNEQFF | TGTGCCAGCAGCTTAGTAGGACTGTTATTCAATGAGCAGTTCTTC
- | - | TRBJ2-1 | TRBV7-6 | CASSDRSSYNEQFF | TGTGCCAGCAGCGACAGGAGCTCCTACAATGAGCAGTTCTTC
few | TRBD1 | TRBJ2-2 | TRBV10-3 | CAISESGDSGTGELFF | TGTGCCATCAGTGAGTCGGGGGACAGTGGGACCGGGGAGCTGTTTTTT
- | TRBD1 | TRBJ1-1 | TRBV10-3 | CAITGQANTEAFF | TGTGCCATCACCGGACAGGCGAACACTGAAGCTTTCTTT
- | TRBD1 | TRBJ1-6 | TRBV19 | CASKDRGLSPLHF | TGTGCCAGTAAGGACAGGGGGCTATCACCCCTCCACTTT
- | TRBD1 | TRBJ1-2 | TRBV2 | CASRGWDRVNYGYTF | TGTGCCAGCAGGGGTTGGGACAGGGTAAACTATGGCTACACCTTC
- | - | TRBJ1-1 | TRBV6-6 | CASSSRHDTEAFF | TGTGCCAGCAGTTCCCGACACGACACTGAAGCTTTCTTT
- | TRBD1 | TRBJ2-3 | TRBV4-3 | CASSRLGQGADTQYF | TGCGCCAGCAGCCGTCTGGGACAGGGGGCAGATACGCAGTATTTT
- | - | TRBJ1-5 | TRBV11-2 | CASSLHQGRDQPQHF | TGTGCCAGCAGCTTACACCAGGGCAGGGATCAGCCCCAGCATTTT
- | - | TRBJ2-7 | TRBV29-1 | CSVGGAGATATYEQYF | TGCAGCGTTGGAGGGGCGGGGGCGACTGCAACCTACGAGCAGTACTTC
- | - | TRBJ2-1 | TRBV4-3 | CASSQDLQEVYNEQFF | TGCGCCAGCAGCCAAGATTTGCAGGAGGTATACAATGAGCAGTTCTTC
- | TRBD1 | TRBJ1-4 | TRBV5-4 | CASSLGTGVSNEKLFF | TGTGCCAGCAGCTTGGGGACAGGTGTTTCTAATGAAAAACTGTTTTTT
- | TRBD2 | TRBJ2-3 | TRBV5-1 | CASSLEASGVTDTQYF | TGCGCCAGCAGCTTGGAGGCTAGCGGGGTCACAGATACGCAGTATTTT
- | - | TRBJ2-2 | TRBV10-3 | CAISDSGSGELFF | TGTGCCATCAGTGATTCAGGGTCCGGGGAGCTGTTTTTT
- | - | TRBJ2-5 | TRBV9 | CASSVGSGRGGETQYF | TGTGCCAGCAGCGTAGGCTCTGGGCGGGGTGGAGAGACCCAGTACTTC
few | TRBD2 | TRBJ2-2 | TRBV7-9 | CASSLDVPGLGTGELFF | TGTGCCAGCAGCTTGGACGTCCCGGGACTAGGCACCGGGGAGCTGTTTTTT
- | - | TRBJ1-1 | TRBV6-4 | CASRTTASNTEAFF | TGTGCCAGTAGAACGACAGCCTCGAACACTGAAGCTTTCTTT
few | - | TRBJ1-3 | TRBV5-1 | CASSLLGQGNTIYF | TGCGCCAGCAGCTTGTTGGGGCAAGGAAACACCATATATTTT
- | TRBD2 | TRBJ2-1 | TRBV5-4 | CASSLAGGDYNEQFF | TGTGCCAGCAGCTTGGCGGGGGGGGACTACAATGAGCAGTTCTTC
once | - | TRBJ2-1 | TRBV29-1 | CSALLGAGPEQFF | TGCAGCGCCTTATTAGGGGCGGGGCCTGAGCAGTTCTTC
- | - | TRBJ1-2 | TRBV5-4 | CASSVLFRQDGYTF | TGTGCCAGCAGCGTTCTCTTTCGACAGGATGGCTACACCTTC